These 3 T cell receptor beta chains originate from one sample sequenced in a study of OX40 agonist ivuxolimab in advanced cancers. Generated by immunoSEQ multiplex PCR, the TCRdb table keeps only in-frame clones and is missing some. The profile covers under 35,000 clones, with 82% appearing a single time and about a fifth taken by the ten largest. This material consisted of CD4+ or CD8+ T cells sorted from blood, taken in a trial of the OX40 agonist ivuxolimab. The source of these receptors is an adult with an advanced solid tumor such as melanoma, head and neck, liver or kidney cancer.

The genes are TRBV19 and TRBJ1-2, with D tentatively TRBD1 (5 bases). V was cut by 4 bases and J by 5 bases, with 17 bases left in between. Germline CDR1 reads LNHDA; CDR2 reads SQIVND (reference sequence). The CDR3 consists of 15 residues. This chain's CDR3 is CASSTSGSGYYGYTF. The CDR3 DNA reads TGTGCCAGTAGTACTTCAGGGTCCGGTTATTATGGCTACACCTTC.

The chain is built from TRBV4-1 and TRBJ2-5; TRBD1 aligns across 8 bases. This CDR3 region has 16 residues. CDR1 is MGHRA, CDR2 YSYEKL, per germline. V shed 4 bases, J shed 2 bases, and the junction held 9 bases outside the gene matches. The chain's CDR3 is CASSPLRRDRQETQYF. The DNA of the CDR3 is TGCGCCAGCAGCCCGTTGCGAAGGGACAGGCAAGAGACCCAGTACTTC.

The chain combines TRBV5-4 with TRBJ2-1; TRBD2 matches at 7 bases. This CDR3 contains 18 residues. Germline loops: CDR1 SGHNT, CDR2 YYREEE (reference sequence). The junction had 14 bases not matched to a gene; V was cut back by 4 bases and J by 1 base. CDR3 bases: TGTGCCAGCAGCACCGGGACTACCACCTTGAGGTCCTACAATGAGCAGTTCTTC. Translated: CASSTGTTTLRSYNEQFF.